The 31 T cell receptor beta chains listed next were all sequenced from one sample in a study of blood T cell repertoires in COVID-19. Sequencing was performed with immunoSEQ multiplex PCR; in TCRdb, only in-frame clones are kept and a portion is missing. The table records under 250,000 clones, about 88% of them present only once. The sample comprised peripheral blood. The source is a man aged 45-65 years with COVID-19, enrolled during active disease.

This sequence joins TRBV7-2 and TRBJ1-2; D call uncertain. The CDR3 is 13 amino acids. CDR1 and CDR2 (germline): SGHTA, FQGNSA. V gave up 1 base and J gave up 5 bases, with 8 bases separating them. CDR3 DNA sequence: TGTGCCAGCAGCTTAGATTCCGTTTATGGCTACACCTTC. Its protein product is CASSLDSVYGYTF.

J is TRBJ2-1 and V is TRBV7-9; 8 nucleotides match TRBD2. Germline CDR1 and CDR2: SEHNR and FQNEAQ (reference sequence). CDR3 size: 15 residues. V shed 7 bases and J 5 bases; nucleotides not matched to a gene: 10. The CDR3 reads CASTPLAGLNNEQFF. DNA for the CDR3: TGTGCCAGCACCCCCTTAGCGGGGTTGAACAATGAGCAGTTCTTC.

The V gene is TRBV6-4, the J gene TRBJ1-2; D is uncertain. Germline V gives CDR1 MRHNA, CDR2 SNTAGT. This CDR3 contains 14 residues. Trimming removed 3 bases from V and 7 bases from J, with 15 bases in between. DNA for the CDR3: TGTGCCAGCAGTGAATCCCAGGAGGTGGGTGGCTACACCTTC. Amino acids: CASSESQEVGGYTF.

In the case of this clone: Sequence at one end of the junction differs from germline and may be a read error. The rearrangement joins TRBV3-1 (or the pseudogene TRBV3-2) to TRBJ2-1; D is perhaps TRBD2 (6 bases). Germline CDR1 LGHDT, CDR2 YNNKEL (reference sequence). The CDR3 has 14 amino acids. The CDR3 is CAGSQATWNGGQFF. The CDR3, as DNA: TGTGCCGGCAGCCAAGCTACATGGAACGGGGGGCAGTTCTTC.

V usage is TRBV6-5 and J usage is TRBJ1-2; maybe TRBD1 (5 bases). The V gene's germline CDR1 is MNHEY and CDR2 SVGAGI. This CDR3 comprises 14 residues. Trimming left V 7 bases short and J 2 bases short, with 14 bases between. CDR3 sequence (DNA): TGTGCCAGCACCGAAGTGGGGGGGAACTATGGCTACACCTTC. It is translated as CASTEVGGNYGYTF.

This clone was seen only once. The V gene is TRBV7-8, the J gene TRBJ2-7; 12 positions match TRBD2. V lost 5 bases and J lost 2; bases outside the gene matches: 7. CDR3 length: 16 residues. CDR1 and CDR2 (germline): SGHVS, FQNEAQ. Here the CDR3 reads CASSTTTSGGPYEQYF. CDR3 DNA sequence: TGTGCCAGCAGCACCACGACTAGCGGGGGTCCCTACGAGCAGTACTTC.

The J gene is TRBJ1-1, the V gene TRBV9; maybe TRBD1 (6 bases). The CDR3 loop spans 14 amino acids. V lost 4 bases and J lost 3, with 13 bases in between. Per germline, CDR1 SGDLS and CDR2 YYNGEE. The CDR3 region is CASSPTGYDTEAFF. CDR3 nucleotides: TGTGCCAGCAGCCCCACAGGGTATGACACTGAAGCTTTCTTT.

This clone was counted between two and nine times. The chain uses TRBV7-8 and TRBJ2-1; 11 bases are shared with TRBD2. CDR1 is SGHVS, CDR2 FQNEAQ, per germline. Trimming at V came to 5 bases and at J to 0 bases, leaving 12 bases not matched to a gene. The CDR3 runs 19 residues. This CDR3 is CASSRELAGARSSYNEQFF. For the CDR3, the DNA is TGTGCCAGCAGCCGAGAACTAGCGGGAGCTCGGAGCTCCTACAATGAGCAGTTCTTC.

The CDR3 nucleotides are TGCGCCAGCAGCTCCGGTAGCACCTACGAGCAGTACTTC. Its translation is CASSSGSTYEQYF. This chain uses TRBV5-1 with TRBJ2-7, with D unresolved. Germline V lookup: CDR1 SGHRS, CDR2 YFSETQ. The germline V and J ends were trimmed by 3 bases and 2 bases, with 9 bases remaining between them. The CDR3 runs to 13 residues.

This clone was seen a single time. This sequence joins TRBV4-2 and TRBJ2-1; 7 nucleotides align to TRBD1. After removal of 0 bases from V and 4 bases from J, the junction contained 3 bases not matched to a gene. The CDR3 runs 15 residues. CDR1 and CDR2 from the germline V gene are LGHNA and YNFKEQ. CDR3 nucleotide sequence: TGTGCCAGCAGCCAAGACCAGGGACAGTACAATGAGCAGTTCTTC. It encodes CASSQDQGQYNEQFF.

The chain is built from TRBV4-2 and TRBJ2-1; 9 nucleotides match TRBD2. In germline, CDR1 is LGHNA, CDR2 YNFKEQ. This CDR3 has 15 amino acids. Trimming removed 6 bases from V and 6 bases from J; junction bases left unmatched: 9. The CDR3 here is CASREPTSGSNEQFF. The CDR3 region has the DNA TGTGCCAGCAGAGAGCCGACTAGCGGTAGCAATGAGCAGTTCTTC.

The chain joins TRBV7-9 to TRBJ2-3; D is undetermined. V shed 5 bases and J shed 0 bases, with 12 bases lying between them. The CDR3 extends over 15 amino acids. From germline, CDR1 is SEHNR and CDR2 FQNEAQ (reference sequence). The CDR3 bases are TGTGCCAGCAGCCCACGGCAGACTAGCACAGATACGCAGTATTTT. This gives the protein CASSPRQTSTDTQYF.

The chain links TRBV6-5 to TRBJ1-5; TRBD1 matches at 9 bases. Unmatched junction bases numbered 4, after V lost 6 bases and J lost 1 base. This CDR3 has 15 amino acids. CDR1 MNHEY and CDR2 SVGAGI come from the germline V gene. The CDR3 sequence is CASSVGTGSNQPQHF. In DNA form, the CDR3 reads TGTGCCAGCAGCGTAGGGACAGGGAGCAATCAGCCCCAGCATTTT.

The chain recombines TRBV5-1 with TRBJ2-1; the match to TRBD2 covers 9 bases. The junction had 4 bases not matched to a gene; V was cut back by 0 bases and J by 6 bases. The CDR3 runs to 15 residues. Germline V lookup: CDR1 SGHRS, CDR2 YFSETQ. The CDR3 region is CASSLALAGANEQFF. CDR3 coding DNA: TGCGCCAGCAGCTTGGCCTTAGCGGGAGCCAATGAGCAGTTCTTC.

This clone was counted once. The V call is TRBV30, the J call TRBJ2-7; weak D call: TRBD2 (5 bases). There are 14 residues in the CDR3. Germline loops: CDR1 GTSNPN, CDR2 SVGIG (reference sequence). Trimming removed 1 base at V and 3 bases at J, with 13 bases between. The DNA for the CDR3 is TGTGCCTGGAGTGCAAGGCCGGGGAGCTACGAGCAGTACTTC. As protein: CAWSARPGSYEQYF.

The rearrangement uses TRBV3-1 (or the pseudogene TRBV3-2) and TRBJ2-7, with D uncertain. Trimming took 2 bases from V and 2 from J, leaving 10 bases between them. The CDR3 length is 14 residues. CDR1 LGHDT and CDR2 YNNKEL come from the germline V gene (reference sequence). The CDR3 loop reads CASSQSGTPYEQYF. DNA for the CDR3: TGTGCCAGCAGCCAATCAGGAACCCCCTACGAGCAGTACTTC.

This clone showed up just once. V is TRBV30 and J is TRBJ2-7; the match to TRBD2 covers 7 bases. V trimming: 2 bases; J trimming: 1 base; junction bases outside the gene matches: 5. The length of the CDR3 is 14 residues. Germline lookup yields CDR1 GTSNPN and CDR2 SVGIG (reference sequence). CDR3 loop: CAWSPQRDSYEQYF. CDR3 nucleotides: TGTGCCTGGAGTCCCCAGCGGGATTCCTACGAGCAGTACTTC.

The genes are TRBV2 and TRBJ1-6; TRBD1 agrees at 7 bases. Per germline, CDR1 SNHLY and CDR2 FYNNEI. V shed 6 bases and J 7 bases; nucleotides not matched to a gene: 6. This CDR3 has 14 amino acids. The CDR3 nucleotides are TGTGCCAGCAGCCGGGACAGCCCAAATTCACCCCTCCACTTT. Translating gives CASSRDSPNSPLHF.

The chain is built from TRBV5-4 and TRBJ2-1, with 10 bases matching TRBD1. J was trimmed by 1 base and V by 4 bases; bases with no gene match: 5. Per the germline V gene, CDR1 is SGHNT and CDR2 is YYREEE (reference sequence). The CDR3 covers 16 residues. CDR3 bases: TGTGCCAGCAGCCCGACAGGGGGCGTTTCCTACAATGAGCAGTTCTTC. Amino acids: CASSPTGGVSYNEQFF.

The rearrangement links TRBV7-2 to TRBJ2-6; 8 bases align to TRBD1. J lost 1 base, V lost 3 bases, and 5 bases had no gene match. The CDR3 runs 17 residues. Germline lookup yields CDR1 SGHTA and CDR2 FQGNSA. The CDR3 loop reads CASSFQGARSGANVLTF. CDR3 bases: TGTGCCAGCAGCTTCCAGGGGGCGCGGTCTGGGGCCAACGTCCTGACTTTC.

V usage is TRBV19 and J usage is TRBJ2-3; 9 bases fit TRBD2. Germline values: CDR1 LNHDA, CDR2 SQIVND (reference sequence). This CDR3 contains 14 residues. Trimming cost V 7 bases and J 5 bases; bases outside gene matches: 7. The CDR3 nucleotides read TGTGCCAGTACAAATAGCGGGAGTAGAGATACGCAGTATTTT. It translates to CASTNSGSRDTQYF. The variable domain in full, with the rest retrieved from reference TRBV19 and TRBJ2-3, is DGGITQSPKYLFRKEGQNVTLSCEQNLNHDAMYWYRQDPGQGLRLIYYSQIVNDFQKGDIAEGYSVSREKKESFPLTVTSAQKNPTAFYLCASTNSGSRDTQYFGPGTRLTVL.

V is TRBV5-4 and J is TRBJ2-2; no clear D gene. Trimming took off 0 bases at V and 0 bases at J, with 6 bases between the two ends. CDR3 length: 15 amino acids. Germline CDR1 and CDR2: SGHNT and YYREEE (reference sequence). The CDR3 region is CASSLGTANTGELFF. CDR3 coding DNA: TGTGCCAGCAGCTTGGGCACAGCGAACACCGGGGAGCTGTTTTTT.

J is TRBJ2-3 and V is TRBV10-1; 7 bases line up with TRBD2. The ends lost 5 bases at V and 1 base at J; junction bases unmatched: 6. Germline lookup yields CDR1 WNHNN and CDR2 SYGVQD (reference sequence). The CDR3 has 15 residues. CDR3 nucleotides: TGCGCCAGCAGTCCCGGACTAGAAGGCACAGATACGCAGTATTTT. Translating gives CASSPGLEGTDTQYF.

CDR3 in amino acids: CASSRGQNTEAFF. In DNA, the CDR3 is TGCGCCAGCAGCCGGGGACAAAACACTGAAGCTTTCTTT. The chain couples TRBV5-1 to TRBJ1-1, with D tentatively TRBD1 (6 bases). In germline, CDR1 is SGHRS, CDR2 YFSETQ. Trimming shortened V by 4 bases and J by 2 bases, and 9 bases separated the two germline ends. This CDR3 is 13 amino acids long.

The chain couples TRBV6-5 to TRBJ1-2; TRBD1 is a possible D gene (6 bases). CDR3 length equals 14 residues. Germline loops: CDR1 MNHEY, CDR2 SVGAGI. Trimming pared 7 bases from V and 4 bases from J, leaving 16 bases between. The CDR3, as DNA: TGTGCCAGCACCGGCCGAGGGACATCCTATGGCTACACCTTC. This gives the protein CASTGRGTSYGYTF.

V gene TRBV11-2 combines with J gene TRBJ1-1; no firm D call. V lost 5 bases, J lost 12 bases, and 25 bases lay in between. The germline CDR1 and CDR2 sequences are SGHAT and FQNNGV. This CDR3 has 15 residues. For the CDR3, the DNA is TGTGCCAGCAGCCCGAGCCCGCTGGCGGGGAGGCGTTCTTTCTTT. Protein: CASSPSPLAGRRSFF.

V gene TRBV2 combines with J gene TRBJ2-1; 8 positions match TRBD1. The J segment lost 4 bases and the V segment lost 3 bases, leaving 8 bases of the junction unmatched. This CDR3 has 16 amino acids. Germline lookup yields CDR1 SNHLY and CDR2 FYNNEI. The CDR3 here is CASSEAQGGLYNEQFF. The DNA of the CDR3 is TGTGCCAGCAGTGAGGCACAGGGGGGACTTTACAATGAGCAGTTCTTC.

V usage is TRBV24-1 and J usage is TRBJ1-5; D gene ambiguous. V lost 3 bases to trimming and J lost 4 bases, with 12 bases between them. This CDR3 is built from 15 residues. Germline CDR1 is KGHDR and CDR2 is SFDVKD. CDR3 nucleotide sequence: TGTGCCACCAGTGATAATCACAACAATAATCAGCCCCAGCATTTT. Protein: CATSDNHNNNQPQHF.

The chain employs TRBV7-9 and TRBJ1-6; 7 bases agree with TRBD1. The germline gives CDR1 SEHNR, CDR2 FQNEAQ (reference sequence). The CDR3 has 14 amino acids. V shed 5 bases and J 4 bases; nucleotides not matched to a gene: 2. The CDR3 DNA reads TGTGCCAGCAGCCAGACAGGGTATAATTCACCCCTCCACTTT. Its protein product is CASSQTGYNSPLHF.

In DNA form, the CDR3 reads TGTGCCAGCAGTAACCCTAGCGGGCGGAGCACAGATACGCAGTATTTT. This encodes CASSNPSGRSTDTQYF. The genes are TRBV27 and TRBJ2-3; 8 bases align to TRBD2. Germline CDR1 reads MNHEY; CDR2 reads SMNVEV (reference sequence). V trimming: 5 bases; J trimming: 0 bases; junction bases outside the gene matches: 7. This CDR3 contains 16 residues.

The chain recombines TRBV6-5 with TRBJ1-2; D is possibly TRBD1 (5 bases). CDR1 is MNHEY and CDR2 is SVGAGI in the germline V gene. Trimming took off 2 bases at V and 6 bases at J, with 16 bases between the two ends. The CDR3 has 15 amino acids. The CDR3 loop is CASSYVGGTENGYTF. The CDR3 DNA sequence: TGTGCCAGCAGTTACGTTGGAGGGACTGAGAATGGCTACACCTTC.